This T cell receptor (beta chain) appears in the sequencing data of a study of T cells in Graves' hyperthyroidism and ophthalmopathy. This clonotype was found many times. The germline V gene has CDR1 KGHSH and CDR2 LQKENI. This CDR3 is built from 13 residues. Trimming took off 3 bases at V and 5 bases at J, with 10 bases between the two ends. Amplified TCR beta CDR3 regions derived from RNA transcripts. HTBI primers were used for first-round RT-PCR of the TCR CDR3. TCRdb redid the calling of the multiplex PCR reads with MiXCR, one entry per CDR3 protein. Of around 400,000 distinct CDR3 sequences in the sample, nearly 15% were seen once.

The V and J genes are TRBV18 and TRBJ1-1; D gene uncertain. Sample: blood. This receptor was identified in a woman aged 55-70 years with Graves' ophthalmopathy. CDR3: CASSPAVGTEAFF. In nucleotides, the CDR3 is TGTGCCAGCTCACCTGCCGTGGGGACTGAAGCTTTCTTT.